This T cell receptor beta chain is from a study of human T cells and chemical hapten exposure. Study results and limitations: No alteration of TCRs above 1 in 1000 frequency was seen with DPC sensitization.

The CDR3 has 15 amino acids. The V end lost 4 bases, the J end lost 2 bases, and 15 bases lay between the germline ends. The germline V gene has CDR1 MGHRA and CDR2 YSYEKL. Unfractionated whole blood yielded the extracted total RNA. Concerning this clonotype itself: Its antigen is undetermined.

The library labeled individual cDNA molecules by adding unique molecular identifiers to them. As processed by the authors: With a range of roughly 20,000 to 690,600, the median per sample was about 92,000 TCRs. Using its own MiXCR run on the 5' RACE reads, TCRdb lists one record per CDR3 protein. The V and J calls were determined by TCRdb, not by the authors. In the table there are about 110,000 distinct CDR3 sequences, 15% to 20% of which are singletons. The genes are TRBV4-1 and TRBJ2-7, with D tentatively TRBD1 (7 bases). The receptor was derived from a human donor in good health. The CDR3 coding sequence is TGCGCCAGCAGCCCCAGGGGGGACGGTGCCTACGAGCAGTACTTC. Protein sequence: CASSPRGDGAYEQYF.